The TCR beta chain described here comes from a study of blood T cell repertoires in COVID-19. Study-wide background: Researchers got acute and convalescent COVID-19 samples from the United States, Italy and Spain.

Authors' data handling: Scientists estimated how many nucleated cells there were by amplifying reference gene primers. Sequencing was performed with immunoSEQ multiplex PCR; in TCRdb, only in-frame clones are kept and a portion is missing. V and J calls plus clone size are reproduced from that table; the DNA served to infer D and trimming. The repertoire holds 250,000 to 300,000 clones, about four fifths seen once, with around 2.9% in the top ten. The CDR3 has 19 residues. From germline, CDR1 is MGHRA and CDR2 YSYEKL. V shed 0 bases and J shed 4 bases, with 22 bases lying between them. The sequenced sample consisted of peripheral blood. This clonotype originated in a woman aged 60-75 years with active or convalescent COVID-19. This chain links TRBV4-1 with TRBJ2-1; D remains unclear. CDR3 DNA: TGCGCCAGCAGCCAAGATTCGGCCAGAGCGACCTCCGAGTACAATGAGCAGTTCTTC. Protein product: CASSQDSARATSEYNEQFF.